This T cell receptor beta chain was found in a study of blood T cell repertoires in COVID-19. Background on the study: COVID-19 samples, acute and convalescent, were from the United States, Italy and Spain. From T cells, B-cell-depleted T cells, or PBMCs came the material, which was cDNA or gDNA.

Clones were sequenced by immunoSEQ multiplex PCR, and TCRdb holds only the in-frame ones, with some missing. The table records over 20,000 clones, about 83% of them present only once. Unmatched junction bases numbered 5, after V lost 5 bases and J lost 0 bases. The CDR3 sequence is 15 residues long. Germline lookup yields CDR1 LNHDA and CDR2 SQIVND (reference sequence). This TCR came from a human donor with active COVID-19. The donor label of this sample is uncertain. The rearrangement uses TRBV19 and TRBJ2-7; 9 nucleotides agree with TRBD1. The specimen was peripheral blood. DNA of the CDR3: TGTGCCAGTAGTGGGGGACAGGGCGTCTCCTACGAGCAGTACTTC. Translation: CASSGGQGVSYEQYF.